The source of this T cell receptor beta chain is a study of blood T cell repertoires in COVID-19. Study at large: The origin of the acute and convalescent COVID-19 samples was the United States, Italy and Spain. T cells, B-cell-depleted T cells, or PBMCs supplied cDNA or gDNA.

The CDR3 has 15 amino acids. Germline loops: CDR1 MNHEY, CDR2 SVGAGI. V gave up 6 bases and J gave up 3 bases; unmatched junction bases: 7. Source study methods: Estimates of nucleated cell counts were drawn from the amplification of reference gene primers. The method was immunoSEQ multiplex PCR; TCRdb's version includes in-frame clones alone and lacks a portion of them. That table is the source of V, J and clone size, and D and trimming were worked out from the DNA. The sample includes approximately 30,000 clones, approximately 78% of them seen just once. This chain joins TRBV6-5 and TRBJ2-1; 8 nucleotides agree with TRBD2. The TCR comes from a woman aged 55-69 years with acute or convalescent COVID-19. The sample comprised peripheral blood. The CDR3 nucleotides are TGTGCCAGCAGCCCCACTAGCGGTGACTACAATGAGCAGTTCTTC. As protein: CASSPTSGDYNEQFF.